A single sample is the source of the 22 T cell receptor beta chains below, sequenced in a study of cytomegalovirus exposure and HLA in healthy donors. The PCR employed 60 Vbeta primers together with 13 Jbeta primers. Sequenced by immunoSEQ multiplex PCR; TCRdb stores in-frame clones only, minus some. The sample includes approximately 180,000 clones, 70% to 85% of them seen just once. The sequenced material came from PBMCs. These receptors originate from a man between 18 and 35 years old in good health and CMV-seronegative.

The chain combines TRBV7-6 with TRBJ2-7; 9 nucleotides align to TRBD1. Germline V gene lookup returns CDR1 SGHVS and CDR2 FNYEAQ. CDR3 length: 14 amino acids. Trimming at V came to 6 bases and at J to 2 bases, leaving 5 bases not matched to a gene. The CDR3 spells CASSTGGRTYEQYF. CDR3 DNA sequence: TGTGCCAGCAGTACAGGGGGCAGAACCTACGAGCAGTACTTC.

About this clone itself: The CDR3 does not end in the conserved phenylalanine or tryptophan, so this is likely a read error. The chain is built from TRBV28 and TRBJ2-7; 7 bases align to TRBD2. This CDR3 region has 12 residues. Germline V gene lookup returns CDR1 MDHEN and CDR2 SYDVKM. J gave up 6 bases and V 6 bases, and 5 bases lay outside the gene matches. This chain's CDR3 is CASSRSGGEQYL. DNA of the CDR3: TGTGCCAGCAGCCGTTCGGGGGGCGAGCAGTACCTC.

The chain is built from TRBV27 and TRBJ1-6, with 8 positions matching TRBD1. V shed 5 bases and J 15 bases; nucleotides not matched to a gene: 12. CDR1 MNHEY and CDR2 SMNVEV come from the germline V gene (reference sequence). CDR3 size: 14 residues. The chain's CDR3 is CASSLLGQGNNLHF. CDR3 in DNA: TGTGCCAGCAGTCTGCTCGGACAGGGCAACAACCTCCACTTT.

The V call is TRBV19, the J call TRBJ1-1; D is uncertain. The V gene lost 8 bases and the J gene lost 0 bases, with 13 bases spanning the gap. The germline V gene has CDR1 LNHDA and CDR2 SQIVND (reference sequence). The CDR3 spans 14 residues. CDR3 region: CASSIAGMNTEAFF. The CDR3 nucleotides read TGTGCCAGTTCTATAGCAGGTATGAACACTGAAGCTTTCTTT.

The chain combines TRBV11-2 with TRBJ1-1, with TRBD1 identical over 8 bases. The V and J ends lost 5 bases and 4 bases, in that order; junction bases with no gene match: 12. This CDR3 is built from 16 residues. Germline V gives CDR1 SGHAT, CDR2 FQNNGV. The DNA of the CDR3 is TGTGCCAGCAGCCCCACTCAGACAGGGGTGGGCACTGAAGCTTTCTTT. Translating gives CASSPTQTGVGTEAFF.

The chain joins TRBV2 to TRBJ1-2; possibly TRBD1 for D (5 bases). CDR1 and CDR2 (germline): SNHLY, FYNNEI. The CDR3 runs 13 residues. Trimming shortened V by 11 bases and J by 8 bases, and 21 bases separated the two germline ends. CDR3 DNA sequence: TGTGCCGTCCTACGGGGGGTGGCCGAGGGCTACACCTTC. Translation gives CAVLRGVAEGYTF. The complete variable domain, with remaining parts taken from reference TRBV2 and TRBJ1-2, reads EPEVTQTPSHQVTQMGQEVILRCVPISNHLYFYWYRQILGQKVEFLVSFYNNEISEKSEIFDDQFSVERPDGSNFTLKIRSTKLEDSAMYFCAVLRGVAEGYTFGSGTRLTVV.

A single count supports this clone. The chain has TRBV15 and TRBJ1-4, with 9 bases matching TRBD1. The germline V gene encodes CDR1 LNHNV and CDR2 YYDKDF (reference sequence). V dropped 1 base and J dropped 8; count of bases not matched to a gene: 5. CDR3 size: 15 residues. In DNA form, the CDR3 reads TGTGCCACCAGCAGAGTGGGGACAGGGCACGAAAAACTGTTTTTT. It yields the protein CATSRVGTGHEKLFF.

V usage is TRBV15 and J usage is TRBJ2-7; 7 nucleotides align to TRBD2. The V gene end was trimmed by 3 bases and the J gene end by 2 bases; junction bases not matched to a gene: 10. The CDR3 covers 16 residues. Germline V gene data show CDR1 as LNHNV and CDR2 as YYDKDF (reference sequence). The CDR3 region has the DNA TGTGCCACCAGCAGTTTGGCGGGAGTTCCTACCTACGAGCAGTACTTC. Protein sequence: CATSSLAGVPTYEQYF.

The CDR3 is CAAGNTSGASTDTQYF. In nucleotides, the CDR3 is TGTGCCGCAGGAAATACTAGCGGCGCCAGCACAGATACGCAGTATTTT. The chain has TRBV28 and TRBJ2-3; 8 nucleotides agree with TRBD2. The CDR3 covers 16 residues. Trimming removed 11 bases from V and 0 bases from J; junction bases left unmatched: 13. Germline assignment: CDR1 MDHEN and CDR2 SYDVKM.

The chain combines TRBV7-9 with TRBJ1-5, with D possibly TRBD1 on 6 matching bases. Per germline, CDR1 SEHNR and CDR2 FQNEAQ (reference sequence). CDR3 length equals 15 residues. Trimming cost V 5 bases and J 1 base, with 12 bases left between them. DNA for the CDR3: TGTGCCAGCAGCGACACCGGACAGAGCAATCAGCCCCAGCATTTT. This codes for CASSDTGQSNQPQHF. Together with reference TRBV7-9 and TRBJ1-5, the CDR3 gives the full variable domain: DTGVSQNPRHKITKRGQNVTFRCDPISEHNRLYWYRQTLGQGPEFLTYFQNEAQLEKSRLLSDRFSAERPKGSFSTLEIQRTEQGDSAMYLCASSDTGQSNQPQHFGDGTRLSIL.

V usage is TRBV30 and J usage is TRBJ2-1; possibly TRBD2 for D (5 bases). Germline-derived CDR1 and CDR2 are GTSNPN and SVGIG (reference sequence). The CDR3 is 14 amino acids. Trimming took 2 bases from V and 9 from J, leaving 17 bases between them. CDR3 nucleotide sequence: TGTGCCTGGAGTCGTTCGACTAATGTTCCTGAGCAGTTCTTC. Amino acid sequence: CAWSRSTNVPEQFF.

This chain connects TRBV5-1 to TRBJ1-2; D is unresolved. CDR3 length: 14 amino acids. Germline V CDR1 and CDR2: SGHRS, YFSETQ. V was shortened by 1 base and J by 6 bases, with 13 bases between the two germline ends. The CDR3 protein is CASSLRQVEDGYTF. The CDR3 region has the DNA TGCGCCAGCAGCTTGCGCCAGGTGGAGGATGGCTACACCTTC.

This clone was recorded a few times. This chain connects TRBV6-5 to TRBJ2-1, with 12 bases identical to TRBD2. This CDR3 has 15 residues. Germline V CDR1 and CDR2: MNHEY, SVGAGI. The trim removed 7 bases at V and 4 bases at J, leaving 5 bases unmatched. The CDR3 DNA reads TGTGCCAGCACAAAACTAGCGGGAGGTTACAATGAGCAGTTCTTC. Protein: CASTKLAGGYNEQFF.

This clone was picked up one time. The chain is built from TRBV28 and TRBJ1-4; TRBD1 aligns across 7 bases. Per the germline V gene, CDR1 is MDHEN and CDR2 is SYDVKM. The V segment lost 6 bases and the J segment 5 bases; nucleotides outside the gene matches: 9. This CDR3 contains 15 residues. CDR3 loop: CASSLPGQTNEKLFF. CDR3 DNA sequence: TGTGCCAGCAGCTTACCGGGACAGACGAATGAAAAACTGTTTTTT.

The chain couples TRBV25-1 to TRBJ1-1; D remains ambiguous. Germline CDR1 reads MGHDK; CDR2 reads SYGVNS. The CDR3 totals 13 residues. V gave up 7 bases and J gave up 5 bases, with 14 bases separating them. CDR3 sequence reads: CASTRGGYTEAFF. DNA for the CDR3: TGTGCCAGCACCCGAGGAGGTTATACTGAAGCTTTCTTT.

The CDR3 DNA reads TGTGCCAGCAGTTCTCTAGCGGGAGGTCCCTACGAGCAGTACTTC. Translating it yields CASSSLAGGPYEQYF. The rearrangement joins TRBV27 to TRBJ2-7; 11 nucleotides line up with TRBD2. Germline V lookup: CDR1 MNHEY, CDR2 SMNVEV (reference sequence). J was trimmed by 2 bases and V by 4 bases; bases with no gene match: 4. The CDR3 is made up of 15 amino acids.

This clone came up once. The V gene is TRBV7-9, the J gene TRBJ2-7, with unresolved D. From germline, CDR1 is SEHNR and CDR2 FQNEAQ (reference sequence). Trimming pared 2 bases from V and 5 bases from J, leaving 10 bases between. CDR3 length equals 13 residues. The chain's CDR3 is CASSLMGADEQYF. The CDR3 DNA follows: TGTGCCAGCAGCTTAATGGGCGCCGACGAGCAGTACTTC.

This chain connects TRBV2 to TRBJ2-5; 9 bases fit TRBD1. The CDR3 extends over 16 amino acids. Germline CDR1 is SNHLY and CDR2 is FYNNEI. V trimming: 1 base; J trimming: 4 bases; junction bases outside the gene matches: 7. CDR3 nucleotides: TGTGCCAGCAGTGAAGGGGGACAGGGTATGGGAGAGACCCAGTACTTC. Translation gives CASSEGGQGMGETQYF.

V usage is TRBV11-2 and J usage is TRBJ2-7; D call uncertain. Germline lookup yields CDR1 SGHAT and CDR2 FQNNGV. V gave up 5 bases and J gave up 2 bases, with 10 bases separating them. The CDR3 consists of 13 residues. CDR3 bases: TGTGCCAGCAGCCGCGGTGGTCCCTACGAGCAGTACTTC. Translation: CASSRGGPYEQYF.

The CDR3 loop reads CAISESRDQPQHF. The CDR3 DNA reads TGTGCCATCAGTGAGTCCAGGGATCAGCCCCAGCATTTT. This chain joins TRBV10-3 and TRBJ1-5; a weak D match, TRBD1 (5 bases). The germline CDR1 and CDR2 sequences are ENHRY and SYGVKD. CDR3 length equals 13 residues. Trimming cost V 0 bases and J 5 bases, with 5 bases left between them.

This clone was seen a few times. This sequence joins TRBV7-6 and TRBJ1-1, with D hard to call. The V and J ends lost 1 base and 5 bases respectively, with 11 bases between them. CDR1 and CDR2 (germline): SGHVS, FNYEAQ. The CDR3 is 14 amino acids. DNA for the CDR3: TGTGCCAGCAGCTTAGAAGGGAGACGGACTGAAGCTTTCTTT. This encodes CASSLEGRRTEAFF.

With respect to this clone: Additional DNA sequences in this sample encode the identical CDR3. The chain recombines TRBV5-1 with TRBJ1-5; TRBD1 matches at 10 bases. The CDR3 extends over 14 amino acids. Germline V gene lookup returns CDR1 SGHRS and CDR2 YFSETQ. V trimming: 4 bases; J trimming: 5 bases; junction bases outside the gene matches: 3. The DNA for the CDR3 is TGCGCCAGCAGCCCCGGACAGGGGGATCAGCCCCAGCATTTT. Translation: CASSPGQGDQPQHF. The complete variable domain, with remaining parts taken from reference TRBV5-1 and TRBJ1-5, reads KAGVTQTPRYLIKTRGQQVTLSCSPISGHRSVSWYQQTPGQGLQFLFEYFSETQRNKGNFPGRFSGRQFSNSRSEMNVSTLELGDSALYLCASSPGQGDQPQHFGDGTRLSIL.